This TCR beta chain was documented in a study of blood T cell repertoires in COVID-19. Study-wide context: Sites in the United States, Italy and Spain provided acute and convalescent COVID-19 samples. PBMCs, B-cell-depleted T cells, or T cells provided the cDNA or gDNA that made up the material.

One Seattle source followed patients from active infection through their disease course. Original methodology: Reference gene primer amplification in the assay estimated nucleated cell counts. Profiled with immunoSEQ multiplex PCR; TCRdb holds only in-frame clones, not every one. V and J calls and clone size follow that table, whereas D and trimming were derived from the DNA. The sample yields 250,000 to 300,000 clones, almost 90% seen once. V was cut by 5 bases and J by 4 bases, with 11 bases left in between. The CDR3 extends over 13 amino acids. Looked up from germline, CDR1 is MNHEY and CDR2 is SVGEGT.

The sequenced material came from peripheral blood. This clonotype originated in a woman between 25 and 40 years old with COVID-19, enrolled during active disease. V gene TRBV6-2 or TRBV6-3 combines with J gene TRBJ1-1; D might be TRBD1 (5 bases). CDR3 DNA: TGTGCCAGCAGTCCGAAGGGACTCACTGAAGCTTTCTTT. This translates into CASSPKGLTEAFF.